This T cell receptor (beta chain) was captured by sequencing in a study of blood T cells in healthy people across ages. Study-wide results and caveats: Naive CD4+ cell counts and diversity both ran higher in long-lived than in aged donors. Roughly linearly, TCR beta diversity per million T cells fell as age increased.

On this clonotype itself: Antigen specificity is unknown.

V was clipped by 1 base and J by 5 bases, with 13 bases between them. The CDR3 sequence is 15 residues long. A second roughly 6 to 12 cycle PCR used barcoded and J-beta primers. Each cDNA molecule received a tag from a template-switch adaptor that had 12 random nucleotides. TCRdb reprocessed the 5' RACE reads with MiXCR, giving one entry per CDR3 protein. Among approximately 1.5 million distinct CDR3 sequences, approximately 42% were seen once, and the ten largest hold approximately 4.1%. The specimen was blood. This sequence joins TRBV12-3 or TRBV12-4 and TRBJ2-3; D may be TRBD1 (5 bases). This receptor was taken from a young woman in good health. The CDR3 region has the DNA TGTGCCAGCAGTTTAGGGGTCGCAGGGTTAGATACGCAGTATTTT. It specifies CASSLGVAGLDTQYF.